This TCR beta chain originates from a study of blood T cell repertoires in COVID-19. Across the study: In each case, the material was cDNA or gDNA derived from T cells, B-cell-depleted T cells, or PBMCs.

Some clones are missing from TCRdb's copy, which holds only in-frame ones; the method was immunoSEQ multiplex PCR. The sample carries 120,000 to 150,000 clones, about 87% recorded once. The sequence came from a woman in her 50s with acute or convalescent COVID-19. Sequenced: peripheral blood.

The CDR3 DNA is TGTGCCAGTAGTATTGTCGGGAGAAGATACGAGCAGTACTTC. Translating gives CASSIVGRRYEQYF. This sequence joins TRBV19 and TRBJ2-7; perhaps TRBD2 as D (6 bases). With 3 bases removed from V and 4 bases from J, the gap between germline ends came to 13 bases. CDR1 and CDR2 (germline): LNHDA, SQIVND (reference sequence). CDR3 size: 14 residues.